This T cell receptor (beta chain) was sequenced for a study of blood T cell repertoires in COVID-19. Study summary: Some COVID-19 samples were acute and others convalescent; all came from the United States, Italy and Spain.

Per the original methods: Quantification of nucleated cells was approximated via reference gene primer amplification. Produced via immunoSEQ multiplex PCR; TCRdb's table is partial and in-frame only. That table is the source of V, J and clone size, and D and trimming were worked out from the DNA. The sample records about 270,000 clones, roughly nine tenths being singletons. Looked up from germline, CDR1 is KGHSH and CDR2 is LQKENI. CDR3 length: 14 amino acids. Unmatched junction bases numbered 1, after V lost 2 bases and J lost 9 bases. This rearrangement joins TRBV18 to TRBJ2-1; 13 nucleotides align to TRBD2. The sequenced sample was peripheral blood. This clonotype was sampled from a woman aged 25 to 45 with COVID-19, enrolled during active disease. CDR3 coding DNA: TGTGCCAGCTCACCAACTAGCGGGGGGGGTGAGCAGTTCTTC. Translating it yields CASSPTSGGGEQFF.